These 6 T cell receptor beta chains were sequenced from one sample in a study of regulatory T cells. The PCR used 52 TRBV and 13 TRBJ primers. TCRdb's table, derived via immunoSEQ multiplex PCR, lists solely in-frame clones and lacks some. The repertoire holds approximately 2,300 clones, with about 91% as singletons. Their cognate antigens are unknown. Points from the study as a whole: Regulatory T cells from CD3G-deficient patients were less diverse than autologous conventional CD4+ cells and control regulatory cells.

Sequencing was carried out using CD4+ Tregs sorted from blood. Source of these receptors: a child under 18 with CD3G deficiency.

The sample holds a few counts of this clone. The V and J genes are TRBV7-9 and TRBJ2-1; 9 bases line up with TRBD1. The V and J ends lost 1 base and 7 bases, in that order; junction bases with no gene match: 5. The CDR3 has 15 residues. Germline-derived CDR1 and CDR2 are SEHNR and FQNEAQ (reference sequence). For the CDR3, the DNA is TGTGCCAGCAGCTTAGGAGGGACAGGGAGGAATGAGCAGTTCTTC. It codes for CASSLGGTGRNEQFF.

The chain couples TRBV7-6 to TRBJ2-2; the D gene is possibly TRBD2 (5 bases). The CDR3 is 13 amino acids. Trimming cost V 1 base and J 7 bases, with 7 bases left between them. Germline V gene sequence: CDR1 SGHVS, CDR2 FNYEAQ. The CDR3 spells CASSLGGSGELFF. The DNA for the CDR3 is TGTGCCAGCAGCTTAGGTGGGAGCGGGGAGCTGTTTTTT.

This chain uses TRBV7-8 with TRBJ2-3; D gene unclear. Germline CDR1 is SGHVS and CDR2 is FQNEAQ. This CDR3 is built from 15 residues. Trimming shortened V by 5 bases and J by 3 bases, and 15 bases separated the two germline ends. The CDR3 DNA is TGTGCCAGCAGCGCCTTCTTTAGTGGGACAGATACGCAGTATTTT. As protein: CASSAFFSGTDTQYF. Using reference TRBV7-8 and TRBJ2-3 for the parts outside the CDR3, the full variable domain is GAGVSQSPRYKVAKRGQDVALRCDPISGHVSLFWYQQALGQGPEFLTYFQNEAQLDKSGLPSDRFFAERPEGSVSTLKIQRTQQEDSAVYLCASSAFFSGTDTQYFGPGTRLTVL.

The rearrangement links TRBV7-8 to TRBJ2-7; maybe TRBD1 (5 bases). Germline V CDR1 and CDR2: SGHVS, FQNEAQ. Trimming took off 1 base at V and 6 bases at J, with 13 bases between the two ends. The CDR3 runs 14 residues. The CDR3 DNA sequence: TGTGCCAGCAGCTTAGAACCTGTTCAGGGCGAGCAGTACTTC. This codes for CASSLEPVQGEQYF.

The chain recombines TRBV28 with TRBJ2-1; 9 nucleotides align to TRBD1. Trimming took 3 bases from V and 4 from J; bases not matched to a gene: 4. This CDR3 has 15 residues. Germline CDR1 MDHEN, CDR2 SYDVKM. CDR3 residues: CASSLAGTGYNEQFF. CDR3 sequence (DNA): TGTGCCAGCAGTTTGGCCGGGACAGGGTACAATGAGCAGTTCTTC.

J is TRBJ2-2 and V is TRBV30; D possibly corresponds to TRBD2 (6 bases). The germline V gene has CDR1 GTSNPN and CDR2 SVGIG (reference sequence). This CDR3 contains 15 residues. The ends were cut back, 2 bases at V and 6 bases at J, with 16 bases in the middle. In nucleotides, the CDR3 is TGTGCCTGGAGTCGACTAGGGACGGGGGCCGGGGAGCTGTTTTTT. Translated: CAWSRLGTGAGELFF. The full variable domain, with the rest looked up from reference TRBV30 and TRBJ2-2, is SQTIHQWPATLVQPVGSPLSLECTVEGTSNPNLYWYRQAAGRGLQLLFYSVGIGQISSEVPQNLSASRPQDRQFILSSKKLLLSDSGFYLCAWSRLGTGAGELFFGEGSRLTVL.